The 26 T cell receptor beta chains in this list originate from one sample, sequenced in a study of shared clonotypes between healthy human individuals. The data were produced by immunoSEQ multiplex PCR, yet TCRdb's version contains in-frame clones alone and is incomplete. The sample has hundreds of thousands of clones, around 79% seen once. The specimen sequenced was PBMCs. The receptors come from a woman in her forties in good health. Some clones in this sample may be carry-over from other donors' samples.

This chain uses TRBV19 with TRBJ1-5; 8 positions match TRBD1. This CDR3 is built from 14 residues. Germline V lookup: CDR1 LNHDA, CDR2 SQIVND (reference sequence). Unmatched junction bases numbered 7, after V lost 7 bases and J lost 5 bases. Here the CDR3 reads CASTIGGQDQPQHF. In DNA, the CDR3 is TGTGCCAGTACCATAGGGGGACAGGATCAGCCCCAGCATTTT.

This clone appeared a few times. The V and J genes are TRBV28 and TRBJ1-2; possibly TRBD1 for D (6 bases). The CDR3 runs to 11 residues. Trimming removed 8 bases from V and 3 bases from J, with 7 bases in between. The germline V gene encodes CDR1 MDHEN and CDR2 SYDVKM. The CDR3 DNA is TGTGCCAGCCAGGGGTACTATGGCTACACCTTC. It codes for CASQGYYGYTF.

The rearrangement uses TRBV2 and TRBJ2-1, with TRBD2 matching over 11 bases. Germline values: CDR1 SNHLY, CDR2 FYNNEI. The CDR3 has 14 residues. Trimming cost V 5 bases and J 5 bases; bases outside gene matches: 2. CDR3 loop: CASSPGLADNEQFF. As DNA, the CDR3 is TGTGCCAGCAGTCCGGGACTAGCGGACAATGAGCAGTTCTTC. Variable domain in full (rest from reference TRBV2 and TRBJ2-1): EPEVTQTPSHQVTQMGQEVILRCVPISNHLYFYWYRQILGQKVEFLVSFYNNEISEKSEIFDDQFSVERPDGSNFTLKIRSTKLEDSAMYFCASSPGLADNEQFFGPGTRLTVL.

This clone appeared once. J is TRBJ2-1 and V is TRBV9; TRBD1 agrees at 11 bases. Germline V lookup: CDR1 SGDLS, CDR2 YYNGEE. The CDR3 is made up of 16 amino acids. The V segment lost 0 bases and the J segment 4 bases; nucleotides outside the gene matches: 3. The DNA for the CDR3 is TGTGCCAGCAGCGTAGAGGACAGGGGGCGATACAATGAGCAGTTCTTC. Translated: CASSVEDRGRYNEQFF.

The V call is TRBV4-1, the J call TRBJ1-1; D is undetermined. Germline CDR1 and CDR2: MGHRA and YSYEKL. The germline V and J ends were trimmed by 2 bases and 5 bases, with 9 bases remaining between them. The CDR3 has 13 residues. CDR3 DNA: TGCGCCAGCAGCCAATCCCCCGATACTGAAGCTTTCTTT. Its translation is CASSQSPDTEAFF.

The chain has TRBV9 and TRBJ2-3; D not certain. Trimming shortened V by 0 bases and J by 2 bases, and 10 bases separated the two germline ends. This CDR3 contains 15 residues. Germline V gives CDR1 SGDLS, CDR2 YYNGEE. The CDR3 is CASSVATFDTDTQYF. The CDR3 DNA reads as TGTGCCAGCAGCGTAGCTACCTTTGACACAGATACGCAGTATTTT.

The chain joins TRBV5-7 to TRBJ1-2, with 7 bases that match TRBD1. TRBV5-7 is recorded as an ORF, its role being uncertain. The CDR3 runs 15 residues. V lost 4 bases to trimming and J lost 4 bases; unmatched junction nucleotides: 10. This chain's CDR3 is CASSPTPTGFYGYTF. The CDR3 DNA reads as TGTGCCAGCAGCCCCACCCCGACAGGGTTCTATGGCTACACCTTC.

The V and J genes are TRBV7-8 and TRBJ1-2; TRBD1 agrees at 7 bases. Germline V gene data show CDR1 as SGHVS and CDR2 as FQNEAQ. The CDR3 extends over 15 amino acids. V shed 3 bases, J shed 8 bases, and the junction held 12 bases outside the gene matches. The CDR3 DNA reads as TGTGCCAGCAGCTTCGCAGGGGGAAGTGAGGACGGCTACACCTTC. Amino acids: CASSFAGGSEDGYTF.

This clone is a singleton in its sample. The gene calls are TRBV6-6 and TRBJ1-2; D is perhaps TRBD1 (6 bases). The CDR3 covers 15 residues. The ends were cut back, 6 bases at V and 1 base at J, with 15 bases in the middle. Per the germline V gene, CDR1 is MNHNY and CDR2 is SVGAGI (reference sequence). This CDR3 is CASRFAGANNYGYTF. CDR3 sequence (DNA): TGTGCCAGCAGATTTGCAGGGGCCAATAACTATGGCTACACCTTC.

V usage is TRBV7-9 and J usage is TRBJ1-2, with 9 positions matching TRBD1. The germline gives CDR1 SEHNR, CDR2 FQNEAQ (reference sequence). J lost 3 bases, V lost 6 bases, and 2 bases had no gene match. CDR3 length: 13 residues. The DNA for the CDR3 is TGTGCCAGCAGTTGGACAGGGGACTATGGCTACACCTTC. Translating it yields CASSWTGDYGYTF.

The chain has TRBV18 and TRBJ1-4; D is unclear. V shed 2 bases and J shed 8 bases, with 9 bases lying between them. CDR1 is KGHSH, CDR2 LQKENI, per germline. The CDR3 sequence is 13 residues long. The CDR3 protein is CASSPGREEKLFF. The CDR3 nucleotides are TGTGCCAGCTCACCAGGACGCGAGGAAAAACTGTTTTTT. Filled out from reference TRBV18 and TRBJ1-4, the complete variable domain reads NAGVMQNPRHLVRRRGQEARLRCSPMKGHSHVYWYRQLPEEGLKFMVYLQKENIIDESGMPKERFSAEFPKEGPSILRIQQVVRGDSAAYFCASSPGREEKLFFGSGTQLSVL.

This clone was observed a handful of times. The gene calls are TRBV4-1 and TRBJ1-1; D perhaps matches TRBD1 (6 bases). In germline, CDR1 is MGHRA, CDR2 YSYEKL. The CDR3 sequence is 16 residues long. V was cut by 4 bases and J by 3 bases, with 18 bases left in between. The CDR3 loop is CASSPNRVLVDTEAFF. The DNA for the CDR3 is TGCGCCAGCAGCCCGAACAGGGTACTTGTGGACACTGAAGCTTTCTTT.

Regarding this clone: Different DNA sequences within this sample yield the same CDR3. The V gene is TRBV6-5, the J gene TRBJ2-7; 8 positions match TRBD1. The CDR3 spans 12 residues. Losses at the gene ends were 10 bases for V and 1 base for J; bases not matched to a gene: 3. Germline lookup yields CDR1 MNHEY and CDR2 SVGAGI. The CDR3 nucleotides are TGTGCCACCCGGACAGGGTCCTACGAGCAGTACTTC. Translated: CATRTGSYEQYF.

The chain employs TRBV9 and TRBJ2-7, with no clear D. Germline V gene sequence: CDR1 SGDLS, CDR2 YYNGEE. CDR3 length: 14 amino acids. V lost 4 bases and J lost 2, with 13 bases in between. The CDR3 region has the DNA TGTGCCAGCAGCCCACAGCAGTACCCCTACGAGCAGTACTTC. It codes for CASSPQQYPYEQYF.

V is TRBV10-2 and J is TRBJ2-5; D may be TRBD1 (6 bases). The DNA end is more similar to TRBJ2-7, so the J call may be wrong. The CDR3 length is 14 residues. Germline lookup yields CDR1 WSHSY and CDR2 SAAADI. The CDR3 region is CASSALTGIYEQYF. DNA of the CDR3: TGCGCCAGCAGTGCATTAACAGGGATTTACGAGCAGTACTTC.

This clone was seen only a few times. The gene calls are TRBV18 and TRBJ2-7; D is perhaps TRBD1 or TRBD2 (5 bases each). Germline V gene data show CDR1 as KGHSH and CDR2 as LQKENI. The V gene lost 3 bases and the J gene lost 0 bases, with 12 bases spanning the gap. The CDR3 length is 15 residues. CDR3 protein: CASSPGAQNSYEQYF. DNA of the CDR3: TGTGCCAGCTCACCCGGGGCGCAAAACTCCTACGAGCAGTACTTC.

This rearrangement joins TRBV28 to TRBJ2-7; 7 nucleotides line up with TRBD2. Germline loops: CDR1 MDHEN, CDR2 SYDVKM. The V segment lost 5 bases and the J segment 0 bases; nucleotides outside the gene matches: 4. The CDR3 sequence is 14 residues long. The CDR3 spells CASSLTSLSYEQYF. The CDR3 DNA sequence: TGTGCCAGCAGTCTGACTAGCCTCTCCTACGAGCAGTACTTC.

CDR3: CASSIGQGWDEQFF. In DNA form, the CDR3 reads TGTGCCAGCAGCATTGGACAGGGGTGGGATGAGCAGTTCTTC. V gene TRBV5-4 combines with J gene TRBJ2-1, with 9 positions matching TRBD1. There are 14 residues in the CDR3. J lost 8 bases, V lost 4 bases, and 7 bases had no gene match. Germline CDR1 SGHNT, CDR2 YYREEE (reference sequence).

The gene calls are TRBV5-5 and TRBJ2-7, with TRBD2 as a possible D gene (5 bases). The CDR3 length is 15 residues. The ends were cut back, 3 bases at V and 7 bases at J, with 20 bases in the middle. CDR1 is SGHKS, CDR2 YYEKEE, per germline (reference sequence). The CDR3: CASSYERGMGFEQYF. The CDR3 coding sequence is TGTGCCAGCAGCTATGAACGGGGTATGGGGTTTGAGCAGTACTTC.

This chain joins TRBV5-1 and TRBJ2-5, with D possibly TRBD2 on 6 matching bases. The CDR3 loop spans 15 amino acids. Looked up from germline, CDR1 is SGHRS and CDR2 is YFSETQ. Trimming left V 4 bases short and J 5 bases short, with 18 bases between. The CDR3 DNA reads TGCGCCAGCAGCATAAGACAGTCAGGGAGGGAGACCCAGTACTTC. Translating it yields CASSIRQSGRETQYF.

The chain links TRBV6-5 to TRBJ1-2; 10 nucleotides match TRBD1. The CDR3 sequence is 15 residues long. The V gene's germline CDR1 is MNHEY and CDR2 SVGAGI. The V and J ends lost 3 bases and 7 bases, in that order; junction bases with no gene match: 8. CDR3 coding DNA: TGTGCCAGCAGTTATCAGACAGGGGGCTCGGGTGGCTACACCTTC. Its translation is CASSYQTGGSGGYTF.

This rearrangement joins TRBV7-9 to TRBJ1-1; D is perhaps TRBD1 (5 bases). The CDR3 is 13 amino acids. The V gene lost 7 bases and the J gene lost 6 bases, with 15 bases spanning the gap. Germline V CDR1 and CDR2: SEHNR, FQNEAQ (reference sequence). The DNA of the CDR3 is TGTGCCAGCACCCTTATAGGGGCTCCTGAAGCTTTCTTT. It yields the protein CASTLIGAPEAFF.

The rearrangement links TRBV19 to TRBJ1-3; D unresolved. CDR1 and CDR2 from the germline V gene are LNHDA and SQIVND (reference sequence). V lost 2 bases to trimming and J lost 3 bases, with 5 bases between them. CDR3 size: 13 residues. The CDR3 bases are TGTGCCAGTAGTATACGGCATGGAAACACCATATATTTT. Its protein is CASSIRHGNTIYF.

The chain joins TRBV11-2 to TRBJ2-1, with 9 bases that match TRBD2. The CDR3 runs to 14 residues. With V trimmed by 1 base and J by 12 bases, 7 bases remained unmatched. CDR1 and CDR2 from the germline V gene are SGHAT and FQNNGV. In nucleotides, the CDR3 is TGTGCCAGCAGCTTAGTAGCGGGGGATCCGCGGCAGTTCTTC. This translates into CASSLVAGDPRQFF.

The chain joins TRBV5-1 to TRBJ2-1; 9 positions agree with TRBD1. CDR1 SGHRS and CDR2 YFSETQ come from the germline V gene. With V trimmed by 4 bases and J by 7 bases, 9 bases remained unmatched. The CDR3 spans 15 residues. The CDR3 bases are TGCGCCAGCAGCGACCGGGACAGGGCCAAAAATGAGCAGTTCTTC. Protein: CASSDRDRAKNEQFF.

The sample holds one count of this clone. This rearrangement joins TRBV4-3 to TRBJ1-3, with TRBD1 as a possible D gene (6 bases). V lost 0 bases and J lost 4, with 13 bases in between. The germline gives CDR1 LGHNA, CDR2 YSLEER. The CDR3 loop spans 16 amino acids. The CDR3 sequence: CASSQDPGATGNTIYF. In DNA, the CDR3 is TGCGCCAGCAGCCAAGATCCGGGGGCAACGGGAAACACCATATATTTT.